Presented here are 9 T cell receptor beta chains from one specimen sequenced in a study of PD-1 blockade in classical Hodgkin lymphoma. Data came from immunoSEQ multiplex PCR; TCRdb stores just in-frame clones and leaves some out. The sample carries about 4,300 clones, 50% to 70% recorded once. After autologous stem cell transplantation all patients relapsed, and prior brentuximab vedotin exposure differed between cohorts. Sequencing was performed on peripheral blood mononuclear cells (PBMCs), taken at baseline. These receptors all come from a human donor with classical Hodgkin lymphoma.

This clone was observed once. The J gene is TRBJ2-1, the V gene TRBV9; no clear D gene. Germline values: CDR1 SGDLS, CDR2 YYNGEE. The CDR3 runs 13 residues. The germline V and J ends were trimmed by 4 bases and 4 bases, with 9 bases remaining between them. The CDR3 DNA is TGTGCCAGCAGCTCCCTGAAATACAATGAGCAGTTCTTC. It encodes CASSSLKYNEQFF.

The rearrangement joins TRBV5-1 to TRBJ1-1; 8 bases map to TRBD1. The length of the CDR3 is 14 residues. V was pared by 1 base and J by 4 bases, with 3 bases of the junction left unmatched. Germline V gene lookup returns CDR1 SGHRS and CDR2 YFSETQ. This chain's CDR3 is CASSLTGGITEAFF. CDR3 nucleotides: TGCGCCAGCAGCTTGACAGGGGGAATCACTGAAGCTTTCTTT.

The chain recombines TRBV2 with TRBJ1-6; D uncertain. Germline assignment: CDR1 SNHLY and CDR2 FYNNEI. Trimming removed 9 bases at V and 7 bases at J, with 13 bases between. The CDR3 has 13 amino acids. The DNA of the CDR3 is TGTGCCAGTGACCCCGGGAGGAATTCACCCCTCCACTTT. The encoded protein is CASDPGRNSPLHF.

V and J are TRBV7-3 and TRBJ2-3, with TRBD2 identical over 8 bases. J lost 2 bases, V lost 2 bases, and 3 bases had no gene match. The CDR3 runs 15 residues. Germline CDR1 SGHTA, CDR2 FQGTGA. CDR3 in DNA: TGTGCCAGCAGCTTAGCGGGAGGCGTCACAGATACGCAGTATTTT. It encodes CASSLAGGVTDTQYF.

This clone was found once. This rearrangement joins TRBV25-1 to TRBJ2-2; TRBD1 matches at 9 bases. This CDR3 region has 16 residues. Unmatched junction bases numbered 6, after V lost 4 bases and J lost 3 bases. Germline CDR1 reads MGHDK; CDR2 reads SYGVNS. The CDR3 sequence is CASSAGQGSYTGELFF. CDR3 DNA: TGTGCCAGCAGTGCCGGACAGGGGTCTTACACCGGGGAGCTGTTTTTT.

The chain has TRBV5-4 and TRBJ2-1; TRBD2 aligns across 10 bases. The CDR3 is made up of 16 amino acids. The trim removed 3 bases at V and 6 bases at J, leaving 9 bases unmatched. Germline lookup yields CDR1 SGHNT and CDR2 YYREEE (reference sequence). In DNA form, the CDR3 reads TGTGCCAGCAGCTCCTCCTCTAGCGGGGGTCTCAATGAGCAGTTCTTC. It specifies CASSSSSSGGLNEQFF.

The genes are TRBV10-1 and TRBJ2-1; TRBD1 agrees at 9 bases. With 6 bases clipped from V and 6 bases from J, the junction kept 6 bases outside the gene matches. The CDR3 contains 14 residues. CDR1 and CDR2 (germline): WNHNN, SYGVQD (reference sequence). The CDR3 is CASSRDRVGNEQFF. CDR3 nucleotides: TGCGCCAGCAGCCGGGACAGGGTCGGCAATGAGCAGTTCTTC.

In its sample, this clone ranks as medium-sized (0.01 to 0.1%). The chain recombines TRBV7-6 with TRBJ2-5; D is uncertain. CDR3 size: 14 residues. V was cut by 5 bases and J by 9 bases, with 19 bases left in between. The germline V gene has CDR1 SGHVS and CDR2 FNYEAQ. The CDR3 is CASSPLALNTAQYF. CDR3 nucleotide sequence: TGTGCCAGCAGCCCCCTCGCTTTGAATACGGCCCAGTACTTC.

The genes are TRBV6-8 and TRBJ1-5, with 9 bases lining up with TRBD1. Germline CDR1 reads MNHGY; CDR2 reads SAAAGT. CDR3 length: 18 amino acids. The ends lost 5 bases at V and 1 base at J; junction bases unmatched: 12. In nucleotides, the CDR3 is TGTGCCAGCAGTATTCCCAGACAGGGGGGGGAGAGCAATCAGCCCCAGCATTTT. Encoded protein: CASSIPRQGGESNQPQHF.